This section outlines one T cell receptor beta chain sequence together with its context. This clonotype was seen at least ten times. Its cognate antigen has yet to be identified. Base qualities are not recorded, but no much larger clone differs from it by a single base. For unsorted PBMC libraries, 2 million PBMCs were used after storage in RNAlater at -80 degrees C until RNA extraction. The multiple sclerosis patients were enrolled in a US clinical protocol that evaluated disease progression with magnetic resonance imaging. PBMCs were separated from peripheral blood using Ficoll-Hypaque density gradient centrifugation and then cryopreserved in liquid nitrogen. cDNA synthesis used template-switch 5'RACE with a primer carrying a 10-nucleotide random unique molecular identifier tagging each TCR transcript. Every sequencing run yielded over 190 million TCR-beta sequences covering 15-18 subjects. Total RNA was extracted with the RNeasy kit. The KAPA Real-time Library Amplification kit was used to amplify TCR-beta VDJ regions with primers for the TCR constant region and the 5'RACE anchor. A first PCR added sample indexes and Illumina adaptors, after which a second PCR increased the library yield. After Ampure bead purification, the roughly 650 bp TCR product was size-selected on a 2% E-gel SizeSelection system. Before pooling, library quality was checked on a Bioanalyzer, concentration was measured with Qubit, and libraries were quantified with the Kapa Library Quantification kit. Paired-end 2 x 150 bp sequencing of the libraries was performed on an Illumina HiSeq 2500. To increase sequence diversity, about 25-31% phiX was spiked into each library pool. Processing in the source paper ran as follows. Quality-filtered reads were processed with the UMI-based MiGEC pipeline, and over 75% of raw TCR sequences were removed by the MiGEC pipeline during error correction. IMGT germline references were used for alignment of VDJ genes, and clonotypes were defined by a unique CDR3 amino acid sequence together with V-J genes. VDJtools evaluated clonal expansion, Shannon diversity and CDR3 relatedness (CalcPairwiseDistances, ClusterSamples); CLCbio workbench built phylogenetic trees. Clones with at least 8 unique UMIs were defined as expanded, with this threshold being based on coefficient-of-variation modelling across technical triplicates. TCRdb trimmed the raw reads at Q25, called clones with MiXCR and kept productive beta chains. When rows share a CDR3 protein, they turn into one entry using the most common DNA and genes. What appears here as the V and J calls and clone size reflects TCRdb's work, not the paper's. In this sample the table shows tens of thousands of distinct CDR3 sequences, around 4% of which occur a single time. The ten largest account for 5.5% to 6% of the sample.

These data belong to a study of neurological immune-mediated disorders (dated by TCRdb to the late 2010s). Regarding the complete study: Among the roughly 34 multiple sclerosis patients, relapsing-remitting MS was present in some 30 and secondary progressive MS was present in 3. Using UMI-based sequencing, the study compared peripheral blood TCR-beta repertoires from patients with HTLV-I-associated myelopathy (HAM/TSP), patients with multiple sclerosis, and healthy controls. The 95 to 110 TCR-beta libraries covered PBMC samples along with longitudinal samples, technical triplicates, and paired sorted CD4+ and CD8+ T-cell subsets. The cohort included 60 to 75 subjects: about 14 with HAM/TSP, roughly 35 with multiple sclerosis, and around 20 healthy controls.

Results the study describes overall, beyond this receptor: No clinical or MRI features were associated with the MS cluster, and the authors said that larger cohorts are needed. No identical CDR3 amino acid sequences were shared among expanded clones across subjects, suggesting private TCR-beta repertoires in all groups. TCR clonal expansion was greatest in HAM/TSP patients and smallest in MS patients, who ranked below even healthy controls. Repertoires from 18 of 34 MS patients were grouped by phylogenetic analysis into a cluster of related CDR3 sequences, suggesting a possible repertoire-level signature.

Looking up the germline V gene (reference sequence) yields CDR1 DFQATT and CDR2 SNEGSKA. V gives up 4 bases and J gives up 2 bases, and the segment between their germline ends measures 12 bases. The CDR3 holds 14 amino acids from the cysteine to the phenylalanine. Only CDR3 DNA remains: 42 bases, in frame from the first base. Material: PBMCs. This sequence was found in an older woman with multiple sclerosis. Recombination connected TRBV20-1 to TRBJ1-3; the D gene is possibly TRBD1, with 6 bases matching. The DNA sequence is given as TGCAGTGCTACCAGGGGAATCGCTGGAAACACCATATATTTT. The resulting protein is CSATRGIAGNTIYF.